The clone carrying this T cell receptor beta chain was counted between two and nine times. Its antigen is not identified. The data originate from a study of T cell repertoires in cytomegalovirus infection. Whole-study findings and limits: Across the ex vivo response, the dominant clonotypes were HLA-C-restricted CMV-specific TCR beta clonotypes. There were carriers of CMV plus the relevant HLA, and cumulative public TCR beta family frequency identified them.

TCRdb fed the reads into MiXCR, producing one record per CDR3 protein. Counted here are about 150,000 distinct CDR3 sequences, 20% to 25% occurring once; the ten biggest clones make up about a tenth. CDR1 is DFQATT and CDR2 is SNEGSKA in the germline V gene (reference sequence). The CDR3 length is 13 residues. The ends were cut back, 1 base at V and 2 bases at J, with 6 bases in the middle. The clonotype originates from a human donor in good health (CMV status not recorded). Some clones in this sample may be carry-over from other donors' samples. The chain joins TRBV20-1 to TRBJ2-1, with unresolved D. The sample comprised PBMCs. This CDR3 reads CSARGDPYNEQFF. DNA for the CDR3: TGCAGTGCTAGAGGAGATCCCTACAATGAGCAGTTCTTC.